This is a list of T cell receptor beta chains from one sample in a study of regulatory T cells in long-lasting Graves disease. Each CDR3 protein is one row after TCRdb ran MiXCR on the multiplex PCR reads. The sample lists 450,000 to 600,000 distinct CDR3 sequences, roughly 14% occurring once. These same records also appear under a second study, on T cells in Graves' hyperthyroidism and ophthalmopathy.

The sample here was peripheral blood mononuclear cells (PBMCs), taken at new diagnosis, from a patient treated with antithyroid drugs. These receptors were collected from a man between 25 and 39 years old with Graves disease. CDR3s include the opening cysteine and the closing phenylalanine or tryptophan. Fields, in order: D gene, clone size, V gene, J gene, CDR3 protein, CDR3 DNA. D genes are given only for firm matches. Only part of the rows carry a size: once, few, many, or a class if the clone is expanded.

d_call: TRBD2
clone_size: .
v_call: TRBV10-3
j_call: TRBJ2-1
cdr3_aa: CAISESGRGALNEQFF
cdr3_nt: TGTGCCATCAGTGAATCCGGGAGGGGCGCGTTAAATGAGCAGTTCTTC

d_call: .
clone_size: many
v_call: TRBV7-7
j_call: TRBJ2-1
cdr3_aa: CASSLNPGVGNEQFF
cdr3_nt: TGTGCCAGCAGCTTAAATCCTGGAGTTGGTAATGAGCAGTTCTTC

d_call: TRBD1
clone_size: few
v_call: TRBV9
j_call: TRBJ2-5
cdr3_aa: CASSLSTGGPETQYF
cdr3_nt: TGTGCCAGCAGTCTCTCGACAGGGGGCCCAGAGACCCAGTACTTC

d_call: .
clone_size: many
v_call: TRBV2
j_call: TRBJ1-5
cdr3_aa: CASSESRGYQPQHF
cdr3_nt: TGTGCCAGCAGTGAATCAAGGGGCTATCAGCCCCAGCATTTT

d_call: .
clone_size: .
v_call: TRBV3-1
j_call: TRBJ2-7
cdr3_aa: CASSQEYSVYEQYF
cdr3_nt: TGTGCCAGCAGCCAAGAATACTCAGTCTACGAGCAGTACTTC

d_call: TRBD1
clone_size: few
v_call: TRBV20-1
j_call: TRBJ2-2
cdr3_aa: CSATTGGATGELFF
cdr3_nt: TGCAGTGCTACTACAGGGGGCGCGACCGGGGAGCTGTTTTTT

d_call: TRBD2
clone_size: few
v_call: TRBV20-1
j_call: TRBJ2-3
cdr3_aa: CSVGTTITDTQYF
cdr3_nt: TGCAGTGTCGGGACTACAATCACAGATACGCAGTATTTT

d_call: .
clone_size: .
v_call: TRBV29-1
j_call: TRBJ1-1
cdr3_aa: CSIIGGGDTEAFF
cdr3_nt: TGCAGCATAATAGGAGGAGGCGACACTGAAGCTTTCTTT

d_call: TRBD2
clone_size: once
v_call: TRBV7-8
j_call: TRBJ2-1
cdr3_aa: CASSLGLAGEEQFF
cdr3_nt: TGTGCCAGCAGCTTGGGGCTAGCGGGGGAAGAGCAGTTCTTC

d_call: .
clone_size: many
v_call: TRBV11-2
j_call: TRBJ2-5
cdr3_aa: CASSLQWTQETQYF
cdr3_nt: TGTGCCAGCAGCTTACAATGGACTCAAGAGACCCAGTACTTC

d_call: TRBD2
clone_size: .
v_call: TRBV19
j_call: TRBJ2-7
cdr3_aa: CATRPTSGIYEQYF
cdr3_nt: TGTGCCACCCGACCGACTAGCGGGATCTACGAGCAGTACTTC

d_call: .
clone_size: many
v_call: TRBV20-1
j_call: TRBJ1-2
cdr3_aa: CSVQREVLSNYGYTF
cdr3_nt: TGCAGTGTTCAGAGGGAGGTGCTGTCTAACTATGGCTACACCTTC

d_call: .
clone_size: many
v_call: TRBV4-2
j_call: TRBJ2-1
cdr3_aa: CASRRDGEQFF
cdr3_nt: TGTGCCAGCAGACGTGACGGTGAGCAGTTCTTC

d_call: TRBD2
clone_size: few
v_call: TRBV6-5
j_call: TRBJ2-7
cdr3_aa: CASSYGLGAGLSYEQYF
cdr3_nt: TGTGCCAGCAGTTACGGGTTAGGAGCGGGACTCTCCTACGAGCAGTACTTC

d_call: .
clone_size: .
v_call: TRBV29-1
j_call: TRBJ2-2
cdr3_aa: CSVAVGHTGELFF
cdr3_nt: TGCAGCGTTGCGGTAGGACACACCGGGGAGCTGTTTTTT

d_call: .
clone_size: many
v_call: TRBV11-2
j_call: TRBJ1-2
cdr3_aa: CASSLDGSGIYGYTF
cdr3_nt: TGTGCCAGCAGCTTAGATGGATCGGGGATCTATGGCTACACCTTC

d_call: TRBD1
clone_size: many
v_call: TRBV15
j_call: TRBJ2-3
cdr3_aa: CATSRDWDSFADTQYF
cdr3_nt: TGTGCCACCAGCAGAGATTGGGACAGCTTCGCCGATACGCAGTATTTT

d_call: .
clone_size: few
v_call: TRBV5-1
j_call: TRBJ1-5
cdr3_aa: CASSYASGVEVLTQHF
cdr3_nt: TGCGCCAGCAGCTACGCTAGCGGGGTTGAAGTACTTACGCAGCATTTT

d_call: .
clone_size: many
v_call: TRBV20-1
j_call: TRBJ2-3
cdr3_aa: CSALEMAVTDTQYF
cdr3_nt: TGCAGTGCTTTAGAGATGGCAGTCACAGATACGCAGTATTTT

d_call: .
clone_size: .
v_call: TRBV5-1
j_call: TRBJ1-5
cdr3_aa: CASSFTDQPQHF
cdr3_nt: TGTGCCAGCAGCTTTACGGACCAGCCCCAGCATTTT

d_call: .
clone_size: .
v_call: TRBV7-9
j_call: TRBJ2-2
cdr3_aa: CASSLQDSGELFF
cdr3_nt: TGTGCCAGCAGCTTGCAAGATTCCGGGGAGCTGTTTTTT

d_call: .
clone_size: many
v_call: TRBV2
j_call: TRBJ1-2
cdr3_aa: CASSDVGRDRLNYGYTF
cdr3_nt: TGTGCCAGCAGTGACGTTGGTCGAGACAGATTAAACTATGGCTACACCTTC

d_call: .
clone_size: many
v_call: TRBV27
j_call: TRBJ2-7
cdr3_aa: CASSLSILDRYEQYF
cdr3_nt: TGTGCCAGCAGTTTATCAATCCTGGACCGCTACGAGCAGTACTTC

d_call: .
clone_size: many
v_call: TRBV20-1
j_call: TRBJ2-1
cdr3_aa: CSATGARGNEQFF
cdr3_nt: TGCAGTGCTACCGGGGCGCGAGGTAATGAGCAGTTCTTC

d_call: TRBD2
clone_size: many
v_call: TRBV19
j_call: TRBJ2-3
cdr3_aa: CASSLTSGKHGVTDTQYF
cdr3_nt: TGTGCCAGTAGTCTGACTAGCGGGAAACACGGAGTCACAGATACGCAGTATTTT

d_call: .
clone_size: many
v_call: TRBV11-2
j_call: TRBJ2-2
cdr3_aa: CASSLGYVLTSNTGELFF
cdr3_nt: TGTGCCAGCAGCTTAGGATATGTCCTAACGTCGAACACCGGGGAGCTGTTTTTT

d_call: TRBD2
clone_size: many
v_call: TRBV24-1
j_call: TRBJ2-1
cdr3_aa: CATSVVPGGRRDEQFF
cdr3_nt: TGTGCCACCAGTGTGGTCCCGGGAGGGAGGAGGGATGAGCAGTTCTTC

d_call: .
clone_size: many
v_call: TRBV29-1
j_call: TRBJ2-5
cdr3_aa: CSVEEAGGVQETQYF
cdr3_nt: TGCAGCGTTGAAGAGGCAGGGGGGGTACAAGAGACCCAGTACTTC

d_call: .
clone_size: few
v_call: TRBV10-3
j_call: TRBJ1-5
cdr3_aa: CAISTGQYSNQPQHF
cdr3_nt: TGTGCCATCAGTACGGGACAATATAGCAATCAGCCCCAGCATTTT

d_call: TRBD2
clone_size: few
v_call: TRBV30
j_call: TRBJ2-3
cdr3_aa: CAWSRDYRIPPTDTQYF
cdr3_nt: TGTGCCTGGAGTCGGGACTACCGTATACCCCCCACAGATACGCAGTATTTT

d_call: .
clone_size: many
v_call: TRBV9
j_call: TRBJ2-3
cdr3_aa: CASSADSEYTDTQYF
cdr3_nt: TGTGCCAGCAGCGCGGACAGCGAGTACACAGATACGCAGTATTTT

d_call: .
clone_size: .
v_call: TRBV19
j_call: TRBJ1-5
cdr3_aa: CASRGGGNQPQHF
cdr3_nt: TGTGCCTCAAGGGGTGGCGGGAATCAGCCCCAGCATTTT

d_call: .
clone_size: .
v_call: TRBV7-9
j_call: TRBJ2-3
cdr3_aa: CASSLVRRAASGTDTQYF
cdr3_nt: TGTGCCAGCAGCTTAGTTCGAAGGGCGGCCAGTGGAACAGATACGCAGTATTTT

d_call: .
clone_size: many
v_call: TRBV27
j_call: TRBJ2-1
cdr3_aa: CASSLFQRPSHNEQFF
cdr3_nt: TGTGCCAGCAGTTTATTTCAGCGGCCCTCTCACAATGAGCAGTTCTTC

d_call: TRBD2
clone_size: many
v_call: TRBV20-1
j_call: TRBJ2-1
cdr3_aa: CSAGTSGRRGEQFF
cdr3_nt: TGCAGTGCTGGGACTAGCGGGAGAAGGGGTGAGCAGTTCTTC